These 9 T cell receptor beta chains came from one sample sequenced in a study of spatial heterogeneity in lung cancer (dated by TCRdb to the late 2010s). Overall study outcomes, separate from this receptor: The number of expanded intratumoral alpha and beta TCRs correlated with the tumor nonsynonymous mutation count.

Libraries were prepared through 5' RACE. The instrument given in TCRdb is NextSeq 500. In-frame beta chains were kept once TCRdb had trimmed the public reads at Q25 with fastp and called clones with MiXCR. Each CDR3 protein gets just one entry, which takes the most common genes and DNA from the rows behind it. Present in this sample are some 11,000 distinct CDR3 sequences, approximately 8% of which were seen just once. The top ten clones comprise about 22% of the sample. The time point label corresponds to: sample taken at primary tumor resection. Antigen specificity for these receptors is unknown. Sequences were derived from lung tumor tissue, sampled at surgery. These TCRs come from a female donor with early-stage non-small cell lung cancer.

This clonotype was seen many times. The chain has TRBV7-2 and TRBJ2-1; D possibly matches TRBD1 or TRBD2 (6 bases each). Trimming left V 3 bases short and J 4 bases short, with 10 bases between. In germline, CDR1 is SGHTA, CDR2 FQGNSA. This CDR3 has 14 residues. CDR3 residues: CASSLIGGYNEQFF. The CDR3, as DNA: TGTGCCAGCAGCTTGATAGGGGGGTACAATGAGCAGTTCTTC.

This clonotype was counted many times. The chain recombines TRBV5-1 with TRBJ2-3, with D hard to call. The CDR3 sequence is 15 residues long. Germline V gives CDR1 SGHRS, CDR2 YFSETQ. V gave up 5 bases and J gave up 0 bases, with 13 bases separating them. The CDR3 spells CASSMESRSTDTQYF. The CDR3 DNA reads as TGCGCCAGCAGTATGGAGTCGAGGAGCACAGATACGCAGTATTTT.

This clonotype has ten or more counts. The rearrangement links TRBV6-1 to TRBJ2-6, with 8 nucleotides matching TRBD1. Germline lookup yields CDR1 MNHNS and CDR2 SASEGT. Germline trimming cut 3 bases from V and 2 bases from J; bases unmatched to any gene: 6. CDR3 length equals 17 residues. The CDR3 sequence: CASSDLGQGAGANVLTF. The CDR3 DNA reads TGTGCCAGCAGTGATCTAGGACAGGGAGCTGGGGCCAACGTCCTGACTTTC.

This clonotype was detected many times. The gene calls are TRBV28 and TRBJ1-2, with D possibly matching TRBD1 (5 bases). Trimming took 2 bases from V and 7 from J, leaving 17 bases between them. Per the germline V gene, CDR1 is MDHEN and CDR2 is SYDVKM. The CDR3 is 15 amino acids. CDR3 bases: TGTGCCAGCAGTTTAATTGATGTGGGGCGGCGTGGCTACACCTTC. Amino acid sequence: CASSLIDVGRRGYTF.

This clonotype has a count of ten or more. This CDR3 reads CASSVGLGPGSDTQYF. In nucleotides, the CDR3 is TGTGCCAGCAGCGTGGGACTGGGTCCGGGCTCAGATACGCAGTATTTT. This sequence joins TRBV5-4 and TRBJ2-3, with D tentatively TRBD2 (6 bases). The CDR3 runs to 16 residues. The germline gives CDR1 SGHNT, CDR2 YYREEE (reference sequence). V was shortened by 4 bases and J by 4 bases, with 19 bases between the two germline ends.

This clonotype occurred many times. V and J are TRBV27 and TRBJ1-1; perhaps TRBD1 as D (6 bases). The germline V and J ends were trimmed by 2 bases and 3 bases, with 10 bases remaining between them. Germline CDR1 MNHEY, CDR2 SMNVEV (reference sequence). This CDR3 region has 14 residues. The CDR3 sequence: CASSLQQGYTEAFF. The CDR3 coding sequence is TGTGCCAGCAGTTTACAACAGGGATACACTGAAGCTTTCTTT.

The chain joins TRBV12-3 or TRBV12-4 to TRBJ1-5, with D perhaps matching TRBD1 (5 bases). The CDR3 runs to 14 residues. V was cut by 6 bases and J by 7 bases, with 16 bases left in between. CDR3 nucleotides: TGTGCCAGCAGCCCCCCGGGGCGTCGGCAGCCCCAGCATTTT. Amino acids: CASSPPGRRQPQHF.

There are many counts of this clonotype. The chain's CDR3 is CASSRRTGTEAFF. CDR3 sequence (DNA): TGTGCCAGCAGCCGACGGACAGGGACTGAAGCTTTCTTT. This chain links TRBV7-9 with TRBJ1-1, with TRBD1 matching over 8 bases. This CDR3 has 13 amino acids. Trimming at V came to 5 bases and at J to 5 bases, leaving 4 bases not matched to a gene. The V gene's germline CDR1 is SEHNR and CDR2 FQNEAQ (reference sequence).

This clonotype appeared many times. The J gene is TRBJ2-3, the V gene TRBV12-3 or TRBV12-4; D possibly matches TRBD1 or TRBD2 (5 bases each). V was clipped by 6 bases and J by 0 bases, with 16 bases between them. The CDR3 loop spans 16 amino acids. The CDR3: CASSHSGTQSTDTQYF. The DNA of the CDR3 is TGTGCCAGCAGCCACTCCGGGACCCAGAGCACAGATACGCAGTATTTT.